The clone carrying this TCR beta chain occurred many times. The read terminates 3 residues before the CDR3 end, so the remaining end is supplied by the germline J gene. Germline CDR1 and CDR2: KGHSH and LQKENI. This CDR3 comprises 15 residues. V shed 2 bases, J shed 5 bases, and the junction held 4 bases outside the gene matches. This record belongs to a study of T cell clonality in common variable immunodeficiency. Method: immunoSEQ multiplex PCR; TCRdb's copy keeps in-frame clones and lacks some. Recorded here are roughly 32,000 clones, none singletons. This rearrangement joins TRBV18 to TRBJ2-1, with 9 positions matching TRBD1. Sequenced input: peripheral blood mononuclear cells. This receptor was taken from a person between 18 and 75 years old in good health. The CDR3 bases that were read are TGTGCCAGCTCACCAAGACAGGGGGACCACAATGAG. Translating gives CASSPRQGDHNE. The complete CDR3 protein is CASSPRQGDHNEQFF.